This note documents a single TCR beta chain sequence. In the study's own analysis: Estimates of nucleated cell counts were drawn from the amplification of reference gene primers. TCRdb's copy holds only in-frame clones and misses some; the assay was immunoSEQ multiplex PCR. V and J calls and clone size are those listed in that table; D and trimming were worked out from the DNA. Counted here are about 150,000 clones, 60% to 85% occurring once; the ten biggest clones make up roughly 17%. These data originate in a study of blood T cell repertoires in COVID-19. The overall study: The study drew acute and convalescent COVID-19 samples from the United States, Italy and Spain. In each case, the material was cDNA or gDNA derived from T cells, B-cell-depleted T cells, or PBMCs.

The V gene end was trimmed by 0 bases and the J gene end by 10 bases; junction bases not matched to a gene: 12. From germline, CDR1 is SGDLS and CDR2 YYNGEE. The CDR3 has 15 residues. Specimen: peripheral blood. V gene TRBV9 combines with J gene TRBJ2-7; 8 nucleotides match TRBD1. The clonotype was recovered from a man aged 50-60 years with acute or convalescent COVID-19. In DNA, the CDR3 is TGTGCCAGCAGCGTAGTTGCAGGGGGCGACTCCCATCAGTACTTC. Translating gives CASSVVAGGDSHQYF.